One sample yielded the 15 T cell receptor beta chains listed below, sequenced in a study of cytomegalovirus exposure and HLA in healthy donors. It was with 60 Vbeta and 13 Jbeta primers that the PCR ran. Here immunoSEQ multiplex PCR was the method, and the copy in TCRdb shows in-frame clones only, minus some. This sample's clone table lists about 58,000 clones. Sequenced input: PBMCs. The receptors derive from a woman aged 18-29 years in good health and CMV-seronegative.

J is TRBJ2-1 and V is TRBV15, with 9 bases identical to TRBD2. Losses at the gene ends were 0 bases for V and 5 bases for J; bases not matched to a gene: 11. This CDR3 is built from 18 residues. The germline V gene encodes CDR1 LNHNV and CDR2 YYDKDF (reference sequence). The CDR3 here is CATSRDNQGSGGDNEQFF. The DNA for the CDR3 is TGTGCCACCAGCAGAGATAACCAGGGTAGCGGGGGCGACAATGAGCAGTTCTTC.

The chain uses TRBV15 and TRBJ2-5, with 8 positions matching TRBD2. Germline V gives CDR1 LNHNV, CDR2 YYDKDF (reference sequence). J was trimmed by 4 bases and V by 3 bases; bases with no gene match: 4. The CDR3 sequence is 14 residues long. CDR3 bases: TGTGCCACCAGCAGTTGGCTAGCGGGAGAGACCCAGTACTTC. It is translated as CATSSWLAGETQYF. Looking up the rest from reference TRBV15 and TRBJ2-5 gives the full variable domain: DAMVIQNPRYQVTQFGKPVTLSCSQTLNHNVMYWYQQKSSQAPKLLFHYYDKDFNNEADTPDNFQSRRPNTSFCFLDIRSPGLGDTAMYLCATSSWLAGETQYFGPGTRLLVL.

This chain joins TRBV4-2 and TRBJ2-1; 8 bases are a match to TRBD2. The CDR3 has 15 amino acids. Germline V lookup: CDR1 LGHNA, CDR2 YNFKEQ. After removal of 2 bases from V and 0 bases from J, the junction contained 0 bases not matched to a gene. CDR3 bases: TGTGCCAGCAGCCAAACTAGCGGCTCCTACAATGAGCAGTTCTTC. Translated, it gives CASSQTSGSYNEQFF.

The CDR3: CASSLELNDNEQFF. The DNA of the CDR3 is TGCGCCAGCAGCTTGGAACTGAATGACAATGAGCAGTTCTTC. The chain combines TRBV5-1 with TRBJ2-1; D is undetermined. This CDR3 is 14 amino acids long. The germline V gene has CDR1 SGHRS and CDR2 YFSETQ. V was trimmed by 0 bases and J by 5 bases, leaving 9 bases between them.

This chain's CDR3 is CASSVVGLALNEQFF. The CDR3 coding sequence is TGTGCCAGCAGCGTAGTGGGCCTAGCGTTGAATGAGCAGTTCTTC. The gene calls are TRBV9 and TRBJ2-1; tentatively, D is TRBD2 (6 bases). Between the trimmed V and J ends, which lost 0 bases and 7 bases, there was a span of 14 bases. The CDR3 is 15 residues long. Germline CDR1 SGDLS, CDR2 YYNGEE.

CDR3 nucleotide sequence: TGTGCCAGTAGCAGACTTACAGGGAACACTGAAGCTTTCTTT. Translating it yields CASSRLTGNTEAFF. This sequence joins TRBV19 and TRBJ1-1; D is perhaps TRBD1 (5 bases). This CDR3 has 14 amino acids. In germline, CDR1 is LNHDA, CDR2 SQIVND (reference sequence). Trimming took 6 bases from V and 1 from J, leaving 12 bases between them.

Worth noting for this clone: A junction end diverges from the germline sequence, so it may reflect a read error. The CDR3 reads CASSEQGNSPLHF. The CDR3 nucleotides are TGTGCCAGCAGTGAACAGGGTAATTCGCCCCTCCACTTT. The chain carries TRBV6-1 and TRBJ1-6; D might be TRBD1 (5 bases). The CDR3 has 13 residues. Germline values: CDR1 MNHNS, CDR2 SASEGT.

V gene TRBV5-1 combines with J gene TRBJ2-7, with 14 bases fitting TRBD2. Trimming at V came to 4 bases and at J to 2 bases, leaving 11 bases not matched to a gene. Germline CDR1 reads SGHRS; CDR2 reads YFSETQ. The length of the CDR3 is 18 residues. CDR3 sequence reads: CASSIGLAGGFSAYEQYF. The DNA of the CDR3 is TGCGCCAGCAGCATTGGACTAGCGGGGGGTTTCTCCGCCTACGAGCAGTACTTC.

The rearrangement joins TRBV4-1 to TRBJ1-2; D uncertain. Germline lookup yields CDR1 MGHRA and CDR2 YSYEKL. Trimming pared 5 bases from V and 6 bases from J, leaving 16 bases between. The CDR3 extends over 14 amino acids. The CDR3 DNA follows: TGCGCCAGCAGCGACCCAGTGAGGTTTCATGGCTACACCTTC. It yields the protein CASSDPVRFHGYTF.

V gene TRBV11-3 combines with J gene TRBJ1-1, with 7 bases fitting TRBD1. The V gene's germline CDR1 is SGHNT and CDR2 YENEEA. This CDR3 has 15 residues. The J segment lost 0 bases and the V segment lost 5 bases, leaving 6 bases of the junction unmatched. This chain's CDR3 is CASSPTQGMNTEAFF. The CDR3 DNA sequence: TGTGCCAGCAGCCCAACACAGGGGATGAACACTGAAGCTTTCTTT.

The V call is TRBV4-2, the J call TRBJ2-1; 9 bases line up with TRBD2. Per the germline V gene, CDR1 is LGHNA and CDR2 is YNFKEQ. This CDR3 spans 17 amino acids. J lost 4 bases, V lost 0 bases, and 7 bases had no gene match. The chain's CDR3 is CASSQEGVAGGYNEQFF. The DNA of the CDR3 is TGTGCCAGCAGCCAAGAAGGTGTCGCGGGAGGGTACAATGAGCAGTTCTTC.

CDR3 DNA sequence: TGCGCCAGCAGCTTGTTGTCTCTTAATGAAAAACTGTTTTTT. Protein sequence: CASSLLSLNEKLFF. The V and J genes are TRBV5-1 and TRBJ1-4, with no clear D. The CDR3 runs 14 residues. Trimming removed 1 base at V and 4 bases at J, with 8 bases between. CDR1 and CDR2 from the germline V gene are SGHRS and YFSETQ.

The gene calls are TRBV7-9 and TRBJ2-1; the D gene is possibly TRBD2 (5 bases). Germline lookup yields CDR1 SEHNR and CDR2 FQNEAQ (reference sequence). V was clipped by 2 bases and J by 5 bases, with 16 bases between them. The CDR3 runs to 16 residues. For the CDR3, the DNA is TGTGCCAGCAGCTTATTACGGCTAGCCATCGACAATGAGCAGTTCTTC. Its protein product is CASSLLRLAIDNEQFF.

V is TRBV5-1 and J is TRBJ2-2; possible D gene TRBD2, 6 bases. Germline loops: CDR1 SGHRS, CDR2 YFSETQ. This CDR3 region has 16 residues. V gave up 2 bases and J gave up 4 bases, with 15 bases separating them. The CDR3 nucleotides are TGCGCCAGCAGCTTCGCTGGCGGCGGGGTCACCGGGGAGCTGTTTTTT. Encoded protein: CASSFAGGGVTGELFF.

The chain links TRBV9 to TRBJ2-1; 16 bases match TRBD2. Per the germline V gene, CDR1 is SGDLS and CDR2 is YYNGEE. The CDR3 is 15 amino acids. V shed 4 bases, J shed 8 bases, and the junction held 3 bases outside the gene matches. The CDR3 DNA follows: TGTGCCAGCAGCCCTGGGACTAGCGGGGGGGATGAGCAGTTCTTC. It specifies CASSPGTSGGDEQFF.